This passage covers 5 T cell receptor beta chains from one sample sequenced in a study of blood T cell repertoires in COVID-19. TCRdb keeps only in-frame clones here, not all; method: immunoSEQ multiplex PCR. The table lists a few hundred thousand clones, around 89% of them singletons. Sequenced: PBMCs or T cells enriched from blood (not recorded which). These receptors all come from a man under 40 who had recovered from COVID-19.

In DNA form, the CDR3 reads TGTGCCAGCAGTCGGTCGGCAGGGGAAATGAACACTGAAGCTTTCTTT. As protein: CASSRSAGEMNTEAFF. V usage is TRBV27 and J usage is TRBJ1-1; tentative D call: TRBD1 (6 bases). Germline CDR1 reads MNHEY; CDR2 reads SMNVEV (reference sequence). V was clipped by 5 bases and J by 0 bases, with 16 bases between them. The CDR3 totals 16 residues.

J is TRBJ2-3 and V is TRBV11-2, with D possibly being TRBD1 (6 bases). The ends were cut back, 2 bases at V and 0 bases at J, with 9 bases in the middle. Germline V lookup: CDR1 SGHAT, CDR2 FQNNGV. The CDR3 extends over 15 amino acids. CDR3 amino acids: CASSLQGYSTDTQYF. CDR3 DNA sequence: TGTGCCAGCAGCTTACAGGGGTACAGCACAGATACGCAGTATTTT.

The chain carries TRBV18 and TRBJ2-1; D is possibly TRBD1 (9 bases). The germline V gene has CDR1 KGHSH and CDR2 LQKENI. V was cut by 1 base and J by 9 bases, with 19 bases left in between. The CDR3 consists of 16 residues. The CDR3 DNA sequence: TGTGCCAGCTCACCACGAAGGACAGGGGCGGGGGGTGAGCAGTTCTTC. Its translation is CASSPRRTGAGGEQFF.

This chain joins TRBV15 and TRBJ2-1; no firm D call. The CDR3 covers 14 residues. Germline lookup yields CDR1 LNHNV and CDR2 YYDKDF (reference sequence). Trimming stripped 0 bases from V and 6 bases from J, with 9 bases between. CDR3: CATSRDRTSNEQFF. The CDR3 DNA follows: TGTGCCACCAGCAGAGATCGAACTTCCAATGAGCAGTTCTTC.

The V call is TRBV5-1, the J call TRBJ2-2; 12 nucleotides align to TRBD2. This CDR3 has 19 amino acids. Germline trimming cut 0 bases from V and 1 base from J; bases unmatched to any gene: 7. CDR1 SGHRS and CDR2 YFSETQ come from the germline V gene. The DNA of the CDR3 is TGCGCCAGCAGCTTGGTAGGACTAGCGGGACGATGGAACACCGGGGAGCTGTTTTTT. Translating it yields CASSLVGLAGRWNTGELFF.